The clone carrying this TCR beta chain was detected only a few times. The target antigen is unknown. This entry belongs to a study of blood T cells in healthy people across ages. The overall study: Capturing about one barcoded beta molecule per two T cells was achieved by template switching.

Caucasian individuals from Russia who were healthy and aged roughly 6 to 95 acted as donors. V lost 3 bases to trimming and J lost 1 base, with 12 bases between them. The CDR3 length is 15 residues. Germline assignment: CDR1 PRHDT and CDR2 FYEKMQ (reference sequence). Study-wide findings and caveats: A strong correlation between TCR beta diversity and naive T cell percentage was seen.

A sample-barcoded 5' primer and a J-beta primer mix were used in a second PCR of about 6 to 11 cycles. Unique molecular identifiers of 12 random nucleotides labeled each cDNA. TCRdb called the 5' RACE reads again in MiXCR, with one record for every CDR3 protein. The table has 870,000 or so distinct CDR3 sequences, 29% seen once. Sequencing used blood. This sequence was found in a woman older than 75 in good health. The chain has TRBV13 and TRBJ2-5, with D maybe TRBD2 (7 bases). Written as DNA, the CDR3 is TGTGCCAGCAGCTTGGGGGGGCCCCCCCAAGAGACCCAGTACTTC. Its translation: CASSLGGPPQETQYF.